This entry describes one T cell receptor (beta chain). These data are taken from a study of blood T cell repertoires in COVID-19. Using immunoSEQ multiplex PCR, the repertoire was profiled, and TCRdb retains in-frame clones only, with some absent. The sample carries about 140,000 clones, 87% recorded once. V shed 0 bases and J shed 4 bases, with 11 bases lying between them. CDR1 SGDLS and CDR2 YYNGEE come from the germline V gene. The CDR3 is 15 amino acids. This TCR derives from a human donor in a cohort sampled during active COVID-19. The V and J genes are TRBV9 and TRBJ2-1, with D unresolved. The sample taken for sequencing was peripheral blood. The CDR3 loop is CASSVGQSSYNEQFF. The CDR3 bases are TGTGCCAGCAGCGTAGGACAAAGTAGTTACAATGAGCAGTTCTTC. The full variable domain, its missing parts supplied by reference TRBV9 and TRBJ2-1, is DSGVTQTPKHLITATGQRVTLRCSPRSGDLSVYWYQQSLDQGLQFLIQYYNGEERAKGNILERFSAQQFPDLHSELNLSSLELGDSALYFCASSVGQSSYNEQFFGPGTRLTVL.